Listed here are 30 T cell receptor beta chains from one sample, sequenced in a study of control samples from healthy donors and cancer patients. The repertoire was sequenced with immunoSEQ multiplex PCR; TCRdb's copy has only in-frame clones and lacks some. The sample comprises roughly 120,000 clones, 85% to 90% of which are singletons, and around 10% rests with the top ten. Source material: blood. Receptors originate from a man aged 30-40 years in good health.

This chain uses TRBV6-5 with TRBJ1-4; D ambiguous. Germline V gene sequence: CDR1 MNHEY, CDR2 SVGAGI. This CDR3 spans 14 amino acids. V was shortened by 4 bases and J by 3 bases, with 9 bases between the two germline ends. The CDR3, as DNA: TGTGCCAGCAGTTCCAGCGGCCCTAATGAAAAACTGTTTTTT. This encodes CASSSSGPNEKLFF.

This chain uses TRBV6-6 with TRBJ1-1; D is uncertain. This CDR3 spans 11 amino acids. CDR1 and CDR2 from the germline V gene are MNHNY and SVGAGI (reference sequence). Between the trimmed V and J ends, which lost 5 bases and 5 bases, there was a span of 6 bases. CDR3 region: CASSGRTEAFF. The CDR3 DNA follows: TGTGCCAGCAGTGGGAGGACTGAAGCTTTCTTT.

The rearrangement links TRBV6-2 or TRBV6-3 to TRBJ1-2; possible D gene TRBD1, 6 bases. Germline V gives CDR1 MNHEY, CDR2 SVGEGT. The CDR3 consists of 14 residues. V was trimmed by 5 bases and J by 4 bases, leaving 14 bases between them. CDR3 residues: CASSRDGQLYGYTF. CDR3 coding DNA: TGTGCCAGCAGTCGGGACGGACAGCTCTATGGCTACACCTTC.

The chain uses TRBV3-1 (or the pseudogene TRBV3-2) and TRBJ1-2; 7 bases agree with TRBD1. This CDR3 region has 15 residues. The V gene end was trimmed by 2 bases and the J gene end by 4 bases; junction bases not matched to a gene: 7. CDR1 and CDR2 (germline): LGHDT, YNNKEL (reference sequence). The CDR3 DNA follows: TGTGCCAGCAGCCAAAAAGGGGGCGCATTCTATGGCTACACCTTC. This gives the protein CASSQKGGAFYGYTF.

This chain links TRBV12-3 or TRBV12-4 with TRBJ2-1; 7 bases line up with TRBD1. J lost 10 bases, V lost 6 bases, and 9 bases had no gene match. CDR3 length: 13 residues. CDR3 DNA: TGTGCCAGCAGCTCGGAAGGGGGACAGGAGCAGTTCTTC. Translation gives CASSSEGGQEQFF.

The chain joins TRBV27 to TRBJ2-2; 10 bases line up with TRBD1. Germline lookup yields CDR1 MNHEY and CDR2 SMNVEV (reference sequence). V dropped 5 bases and J dropped 5; count of bases not matched to a gene: 8. The CDR3 is 16 amino acids. As DNA, the CDR3 is TGTGCCAGCAGTCTACGACAGGGGGCTGGGACCGGGGAGCTGTTTTTT. It yields the protein CASSLRQGAGTGELFF.

This chain connects TRBV28 to TRBJ1-1; tentatively, D is TRBD1 (6 bases). With 7 bases removed from V and 4 bases from J, the gap between germline ends came to 19 bases. The V gene's germline CDR1 is MDHEN and CDR2 SYDVKM. The CDR3 runs 15 residues. The CDR3 protein is CASNSPAGAGTEAFF. The CDR3 DNA reads as TGTGCCAGCAACTCCCCGGCGGGGGCGGGCACTGAAGCTTTCTTT.

J is TRBJ2-7 and V is TRBV7-9; TRBD2 might be the D (5 bases). The CDR3 runs to 13 residues. CDR1 and CDR2 (germline): SEHNR, FQNEAQ (reference sequence). Trimming pared 0 bases from V and 5 bases from J, leaving 8 bases between. The CDR3: CASSLAGNHEQYF. The CDR3 nucleotides are TGTGCCAGCAGCTTAGCCGGGAACCACGAGCAGTACTTC.

The chain links TRBV11-3 to TRBJ2-2, with TRBD2 matching over 10 bases. In germline, CDR1 is SGHNT, CDR2 YENEEA. The CDR3 has 14 amino acids. V trimming: 2 bases; J trimming: 6 bases; junction bases outside the gene matches: 0. The CDR3 is CASSLSGGAGELFF. DNA of the CDR3: TGTGCCAGCAGCTTAAGCGGGGGGGCCGGGGAGCTGTTTTTT.

Only a few counts were recorded for this clone. The V call is TRBV3-1 (or the pseudogene TRBV3-2), the J call TRBJ2-7; 15 positions agree with TRBD2. The junction had 7 bases not matched to a gene; V was cut back by 4 bases and J by 6 bases. The CDR3 runs 16 residues. CDR1 and CDR2 (germline): LGHDT, YNNKEL (reference sequence). As DNA, the CDR3 is TGTGCCAGCAGCCCCATGGGGACTAGCGGGGGGTCCGAGCAGTACTTC. This gives the protein CASSPMGTSGGSEQYF.

V usage is TRBV25-1 and J usage is TRBJ1-1; the match to TRBD1 covers 9 bases. Germline CDR1 and CDR2: MGHDK and SYGVNS. The ends lost 3 bases at V and 8 bases at J; junction bases unmatched: 4. CDR3 length: 13 amino acids. In DNA, the CDR3 is TGTGCCAGCAGTGAGACAGGGGGTTCAGAAGCTTTCTTT. Amino acid sequence: CASSETGGSEAFF.

J is TRBJ2-3 and V is TRBV7-3; either TRBD1 or TRBD2 may supply D (5 bases each). The germline V gene has CDR1 SGHTA and CDR2 FQGTGA. The germline V and J ends were trimmed by 5 bases and 9 bases, with 18 bases remaining between them. This CDR3 comprises 14 residues. CDR3 loop: CASSPRGKGETQYF. DNA of the CDR3: TGTGCCAGCAGCCCGAGGGGTAAAGGAGAGACGCAGTATTTT.

V usage is TRBV15 and J usage is TRBJ1-1; no clear D gene. V was clipped by 1 base and J by 10 bases, with 13 bases between them. The CDR3 totals 13 residues. Per germline, CDR1 LNHNV and CDR2 YYDKDF (reference sequence). For the CDR3, the DNA is TGTGCCACCAGCAGAGGTTCTCGAGAGGGAGCTTTCTTT. This translates into CATSRGSREGAFF.

This clone was counted a single time. The chain joins TRBV5-1 to TRBJ2-1; 15 bases map to TRBD2. Germline values: CDR1 SGHRS, CDR2 YFSETQ. V lost 4 bases to trimming and J lost 8 bases; unmatched junction nucleotides: 4. The CDR3 consists of 15 residues. The CDR3 nucleotides are TGCGCCAGCAGCCCGGGACTAGCGGGGGGTCATGAGCAGTTCTTC. The encoded protein is CASSPGLAGGHEQFF.

The V gene is TRBV7-9, the J gene TRBJ2-7, with 12 bases identical to TRBD1. This CDR3 is built from 15 residues. The germline gives CDR1 SEHNR, CDR2 FQNEAQ (reference sequence). Germline trimming cut 5 bases from V and 6 bases from J; bases unmatched to any gene: 8. CDR3 protein: CASSRTGTGGGEQYF. For the CDR3, the DNA is TGTGCCAGCAGCCGGACCGGGACAGGGGGCGGCGAGCAGTACTTC.

The chain has TRBV28 and TRBJ1-4, with D possibly being TRBD1 (5 bases). CDR3 length: 13 residues. The V and J ends lost 6 bases and 8 bases respectively, with 13 bases between them. Germline V gene data show CDR1 as MDHEN and CDR2 as SYDVKM. The CDR3 nucleotides read TGTGCCAGCAGGGGACCGGGAGGGGAAAAACTGTTTTTT. This translates into CASRGPGGEKLFF. Together with reference TRBV28 and TRBJ1-4, the CDR3 gives the full variable domain: DVKVTQSSRYLVKRTGEKVFLECVQDMDHENMFWYRQDPGLGLRLIYFSYDVKMKEKGDIPEGYSVSREKKERFSLILESASTNQTSMYLCASRGPGGEKLFFGSGTQLSVL.

This chain connects TRBV5-1 to TRBJ1-2, with 7 positions matching TRBD1. V lost 0 bases, J lost 7 bases, and 9 bases stayed unmatched. CDR1 is SGHRS and CDR2 is YFSETQ in the germline V gene. This CDR3 is 15 amino acids long. In DNA form, the CDR3 reads TGCGCCAGCAGCTTGGCCGACAGGGACCCGTCTGGCTACACCTTC. It encodes CASSLADRDPSGYTF.

The rearrangement links TRBV3-1 (or the pseudogene TRBV3-2) to TRBJ1-1; no definite D call. Trimming pared 1 base from V and 4 bases from J, leaving 7 bases between. CDR1 LGHDT and CDR2 YNNKEL come from the germline V gene (reference sequence). The CDR3 has 13 residues. CDR3 protein: CASSQARGTEAFF. CDR3 DNA sequence: TGTGCCAGCAGCCAAGCACGGGGCACTGAAGCTTTCTTT.

Of note for this clone: At one of its ends the junction is not consistent with the germline gene, which may arise from a read error. J is TRBJ1-1 and V is TRBV18; 8 bases are a match to TRBD1. Germline V lookup: CDR1 KGHSH, CDR2 LQKENI. This CDR3 spans 14 amino acids. This chain's CDR3 is CASSLGQENAEAFF. The CDR3, as DNA: TGTGCCAGCTCACTGGGACAGGAGAACGCTGAAGCTTTCTTT.

This clone appeared once. The chain links TRBV5-4 to TRBJ2-2; D not resolved. Germline CDR1 is SGHNT and CDR2 is YYREEE (reference sequence). V lost 4 bases and J 2 bases, leaving 9 bases between the germline ends. The CDR3 totals 14 residues. CDR3 loop: CASSPEKNTGELFF. The CDR3 coding sequence is TGTGCCAGCAGCCCGGAGAAAAACACCGGGGAGCTGTTTTTT.

The gene calls are TRBV12-3 or TRBV12-4 and TRBJ2-7; weak D call: TRBD2 (6 bases). CDR3 size: 12 residues. The V gene lost 3 bases and the J gene lost 6 bases, with 9 bases spanning the gap. The CDR3 nucleotides are TGTGCCAGCAGTTTCGGGGGAGTCGAGCAGTACTTC. Translated, it gives CASSFGGVEQYF.

The chain uses TRBV7-3 and TRBJ2-1; 12 bases are a match to TRBD1. The CDR3 is 15 amino acids. Germline V gene data show CDR1 as SGHTA and CDR2 as FQGTGA. Trimming removed 5 bases from V and 8 bases from J; junction bases left unmatched: 7. The CDR3 sequence: CASSPSGQGAHEQFF. In DNA, the CDR3 is TGTGCCAGCAGCCCATCGGGACAGGGGGCGCATGAGCAGTTCTTC.

The rearrangement links TRBV11-3 to TRBJ1-1; D is undetermined. V shed 0 bases and J shed 4 bases, with 9 bases lying between them. This CDR3 has 14 amino acids. CDR1 and CDR2 from the germline V gene are SGHNT and YENEEA. The CDR3 nucleotides are TGTGCCAGCAGCTTAGAGACTGGCAGCACTGAAGCTTTCTTT. Protein sequence: CASSLETGSTEAFF. The whole variable domain, filled in from reference TRBV11-3 and TRBJ1-1, reads EAGVVQSPRYKIIEKKQPVAFWCNPISGHNTLYWYLQNLGQGPELLIRYENEEAVDDSQLPKDRFSAERLKGVDSTLKIQPAELGDSAVYLCASSLETGSTEAFFGQGTRLTVV.

A remark on this clone: Different DNA sequences within this sample yield the same CDR3. J is TRBJ1-5 and V is TRBV6-5; 9 bases fit TRBD1. Germline lookup yields CDR1 MNHEY and CDR2 SVGAGI. This CDR3 has 15 residues. J lost 0 bases, V lost 7 bases, and 4 bases had no gene match. The CDR3 coding sequence is TGTGCCAGCAACAGGGGGCTTGATAGCAATCAGCCCCAGCATTTT. Its protein product is CASNRGLDSNQPQHF.

The rearrangement joins TRBV30 to TRBJ1-6; 9 bases are shared with TRBD1. V lost 2 bases and J lost 10; bases outside the gene matches: 3. Germline V CDR1 and CDR2: GTSNPN, SVGIG (reference sequence). CDR3 size: 13 residues. DNA for the CDR3: TGTGCCTGGAGTCGGACAGGGGACTCACCCCTCCACTTT. Encoded protein: CAWSRTGDSPLHF.

The CDR3 DNA reads TGTGCCACCAGCAGAAGGACTAGCGGGGATGTGGAGACCCAGTACTTC. It codes for CATSRRTSGDVETQYF. V usage is TRBV15 and J usage is TRBJ2-5, with 12 positions matching TRBD2. The CDR3 loop spans 16 amino acids. V shed 2 bases and J 5 bases; nucleotides not matched to a gene: 6. CDR1 is LNHNV and CDR2 is YYDKDF in the germline V gene (reference sequence). Based on the CDR3 plus reference TRBV15 and TRBJ2-5, the full variable domain is DAMVIQNPRYQVTQFGKPVTLSCSQTLNHNVMYWYQQKSSQAPKLLFHYYDKDFNNEADTPDNFQSRRPNTSFCFLDIRSPGLGDTAMYLCATSRRTSGDVETQYFGPGTRLLVL.

This clone was found once. The J gene is TRBJ2-5, the V gene TRBV10-3; D is unresolved. The CDR3 has 13 residues. V shed 2 bases and J shed 2 bases, with 6 bases lying between them. CDR1 is ENHRY, CDR2 SYGVKD, per germline. The CDR3 nucleotides read TGTGCCATCAGTGAGCGGTCACAAGAGACCCAGTACTTC. Translation: CAISERSQETQYF.

V usage is TRBV3-1 (or the pseudogene TRBV3-2) and J usage is TRBJ1-1; 10 positions agree with TRBD1. Germline trimming cut 1 base from V and 0 bases from J; bases unmatched to any gene: 2. The length of the CDR3 is 16 residues. The germline gives CDR1 LGHDT, CDR2 YNNKEL (reference sequence). The CDR3 DNA follows: TGTGCCAGCAGCCAAGGGGACAGGGGAATGAACACTGAAGCTTTCTTT. Amino acid sequence: CASSQGDRGMNTEAFF.

The chain joins TRBV6-5 to TRBJ2-7, with 12 nucleotides matching TRBD1. The length of the CDR3 is 14 residues. J gave up 4 bases and V 6 bases, and 4 bases lay outside the gene matches. The germline V gene encodes CDR1 MNHEY and CDR2 SVGAGI. The CDR3 sequence: CASRGQGAVYEQYF. As DNA, the CDR3 is TGTGCCAGCAGGGGACAGGGGGCTGTATACGAGCAGTACTTC.

This clone was counted once. The V call is TRBV4-2, the J call TRBJ2-2; D is possibly TRBD2 (6 bases). The germline V gene has CDR1 LGHNA and CDR2 YNFKEQ. The CDR3 is 15 residues long. Trimming removed 4 bases from V and 5 bases from J, with 14 bases in between. CDR3 nucleotide sequence: TGTGCCAGCAGCCCCGAGGGGACTGTGACCGGGGAGCTGTTTTTT. Protein sequence: CASSPEGTVTGELFF.